Below, 28 T cell receptor beta chains from the same sample are listed, as sequenced in a study of siplizumab effects on memory and regulatory T cells. Clones were sequenced by immunoSEQ multiplex PCR, and TCRdb holds only the in-frame ones, with some missing. The table lists around 100,000 clones, approximately 94% of them singletons. The sample taken for sequencing was non-Treg CD4+ T cells sorted from blood. The receptors stem from a human donor in good health.

CDR3 sequence: CASSSGTGNNEQFF. CDR3 nucleotides: TGTGCCAGCAGCTCGGGGACAGGAAACAATGAGCAGTTCTTC. The genes are TRBV5-6 and TRBJ2-1; 8 positions match TRBD1. The ends lost 3 bases at V and 5 bases at J; junction bases unmatched: 4. Germline V lookup: CDR1 SGHDT, CDR2 YYEEEE. CDR3 length: 14 residues.

This chain links TRBV5-6 with TRBJ1-4; a possible D gene is TRBD1 (6 bases). CDR1 SGHDT and CDR2 YYEEEE come from the germline V gene. The CDR3 runs to 15 residues. Trimming took off 2 bases at V and 8 bases at J, with 16 bases between the two ends. The CDR3 sequence is CASSFRTGRAEKLFF. The CDR3 nucleotides read TGTGCCAGCAGCTTTCGCACAGGGAGGGCGGAAAAACTGTTTTTT. Full variable domain (outside the CDR3, taken from reference TRBV5-6 and TRBJ1-4): DAGVTQSPTHLIKTRGQQVTLRCSPKSGHDTVSWYQQALGQGPQFIFQYYEEEERQRGNFPDRFSGHQFPNYSSELNVNALLLGDSALYLCASSFRTGRAEKLFFGSGTQLSVL.

This clone was recorded once. This sequence joins TRBV19 and TRBJ1-3; D ambiguous. The V end lost 3 bases, the J end lost 0 bases, and 12 bases lay between the germline ends. Germline-derived CDR1 and CDR2 are LNHDA and SQIVND (reference sequence). CDR3 length: 16 amino acids. CDR3 nucleotides: TGTGCCAGTAGTATTAGGGCGGACTTCTCTGGAAACACCATATATTTT. Protein product: CASSIRADFSGNTIYF.

The J gene is TRBJ2-7, the V gene TRBV14; the D is unclear. The V gene lost 6 bases and the J gene lost 6 bases, with 12 bases spanning the gap. The V gene's germline CDR1 is SGHDN and CDR2 FVKESK. The CDR3 spans 12 residues. The DNA of the CDR3 is TGTGCCAGCAGTTTACATACACCCGAGCAGTACTTC. It is translated as CASSLHTPEQYF.

The chain is built from TRBV25-1 and TRBJ2-7; TRBD2 might be the D (6 bases). The CDR3 totals 15 residues. Per the germline V gene, CDR1 is MGHDK and CDR2 is SYGVNS. The V and J ends lost 3 bases and 3 bases respectively, with 15 bases between them. The CDR3 DNA follows: TGTGCCAGCAGTGATTCCGGGACTGGGAGCTACGAGCAGTACTTC. It is translated as CASSDSGTGSYEQYF.

This clone was seen just once. The rearrangement uses TRBV11-2 and TRBJ2-7, with D tentatively TRBD1 or TRBD2 (6 bases each). V gave up 5 bases and J gave up 0 bases, with 17 bases separating them. The CDR3 runs to 16 residues. The germline CDR1 and CDR2 sequences are SGHAT and FQNNGV. DNA for the CDR3: TGTGCCAGCAGCCCGGATCGGGGGCTCGTCTCCTACGAGCAGTACTTC. This gives the protein CASSPDRGLVSYEQYF. The complete variable domain, with remaining parts taken from reference TRBV11-2 and TRBJ2-7, reads EAGVAQSPRYKIIEKRQSVAFWCNPISGHATLYWYQQILGQGPKLLIQFQNNGVVDDSQLPKDRFSAERLKGVDSTLKIQPAKLEDSAVYLCASSPDRGLVSYEQYFGPGTRLTVT.

This sequence joins TRBV19 and TRBJ2-6; 7 nucleotides line up with TRBD2. The CDR3 is 17 residues long. V lost 6 bases to trimming and J lost 2 bases; unmatched junction nucleotides: 10. Germline V gene lookup returns CDR1 LNHDA and CDR2 SQIVND (reference sequence). The CDR3 DNA reads as TGTGCCAGTAGCAGGGCCCCCGGGGGGACTGGGGCCAACGTCCTGACTTTC. It yields the protein CASSRAPGGTGANVLTF.

V gene TRBV9 combines with J gene TRBJ2-7, with D possibly being TRBD2 (6 bases). This CDR3 is built from 17 residues. Trimming cost V 3 bases and J 2 bases, with 21 bases left between them. Germline CDR1 reads SGDLS; CDR2 reads YYNGEE. The CDR3 sequence: CASSDSQVLARPYEQYF. For the CDR3, the DNA is TGTGCCAGCAGCGACAGTCAGGTACTAGCCAGACCCTACGAGCAGTACTTC.

CDR3 protein: CASSRLAASTDTQYF. The CDR3 DNA is TGTGCCAGCTCGAGACTAGCGGCTAGCACAGATACGCAGTATTTT. The chain joins TRBV14 to TRBJ2-3, with TRBD2 matching 9 bases. The CDR3 sequence is 15 residues long. V lost 8 bases, J lost 0 bases, and 6 bases stayed unmatched. Germline loops: CDR1 SGHDN, CDR2 FVKESK.

The chain uses TRBV15 and TRBJ2-7; D unclear. The CDR3 is 14 residues long. Germline V gene data show CDR1 as LNHNV and CDR2 as YYDKDF (reference sequence). Trimming removed 0 bases from V and 6 bases from J, with 12 bases in between. For the CDR3, the DNA is TGTGCCACCAGCAGAGATCTGGCAGCCTTCGAGCAGTACTTC. Amino acids: CATSRDLAAFEQYF. The full variable domain, in which reference TRBV15 and TRBJ2-7 provide the parts outside the CDR3, is DAMVIQNPRYQVTQFGKPVTLSCSQTLNHNVMYWYQQKSSQAPKLLFHYYDKDFNNEADTPDNFQSRRPNTSFCFLDIRSPGLGDTAMYLCATSRDLAAFEQYFGPGTRLTVT.

This chain connects TRBV5-1 to TRBJ2-3; 7 bases match TRBD2. Germline-derived CDR1 and CDR2 are SGHRS and YFSETQ. V lost 4 bases to trimming and J lost 4 bases; unmatched junction nucleotides: 12. The length of the CDR3 is 16 residues. CDR3 protein: CASSRGAGRSADTQYF. The CDR3 DNA reads TGCGCCAGCAGCCGGGGAGCGGGAAGGAGTGCAGATACGCAGTATTTT.

This clone was seen just once. The genes are TRBV10-3 and TRBJ1-1, with 8 bases fitting TRBD1. The length of the CDR3 is 17 residues. V shed 0 bases, J shed 1 base, and the junction held 7 bases outside the gene matches. Germline V gene lookup returns CDR1 ENHRY and CDR2 SYGVKD. CDR3 residues: CAISESRQGRRNTEAFF. CDR3 coding DNA: TGTGCCATCAGTGAGTCACGACAGGGGAGGCGGAACACTGAAGCTTTCTTT.

V usage is TRBV5-4 and J usage is TRBJ2-3; 7 bases map to TRBD2. This CDR3 is built from 13 residues. The V and J ends lost 0 bases and 6 bases, in that order; junction bases with no gene match: 1. Germline values: CDR1 SGHNT, CDR2 YYREEE (reference sequence). CDR3 DNA: TGTGCCAGCAGCTTGGATAGCGGGGATACGCAGTATTTT. Protein sequence: CASSLDSGDTQYF.

This chain joins TRBV7-9 and TRBJ2-3; D is perhaps TRBD2 (5 bases). Germline V gene sequence: CDR1 SEHNR, CDR2 FQNEAQ (reference sequence). This CDR3 has 14 residues. V dropped 7 bases and J dropped 1 base, with 12 bases sitting between them. CDR3 nucleotide sequence: TGTGCCAGCATTGAGGGCAGAGGCACAGATACGCAGTATTTT. Translated: CASIEGRGTDTQYF.

DNA for the CDR3: TGTGCCAGCAGCACTCGTGTGGGGGGCGAGAATAACCGAGAGCAGTACTTC. Encoded protein: CASSTRVGGENNREQYF. V is TRBV5-4 and J is TRBJ2-7, with D possibly being TRBD1 or TRBD2 (6 bases each). Germline CDR1 SGHNT, CDR2 YYREEE (reference sequence). V was cut by 4 bases and J by 7 bases, with 27 bases left in between. The CDR3 has 17 residues.

The CDR3 protein is CATDRDGSTDTQYF. The CDR3 nucleotides are TGCGCCACAGACAGGGATGGGAGCACAGATACGCAGTATTTT. V and J are TRBV5-1 and TRBJ2-3; 7 bases line up with TRBD1. CDR1 is SGHRS and CDR2 is YFSETQ in the germline V gene. After removal of 9 bases from V and 0 bases from J, the junction contained 7 bases not matched to a gene. The CDR3 extends over 14 amino acids.

The J gene is TRBJ2-1, the V gene TRBV18; 7 positions match TRBD2. Germline lookup yields CDR1 KGHSH and CDR2 LQKENI. CDR3 length equals 14 residues. V was clipped by 5 bases and J by 8 bases; unmatched bases: 9. The CDR3 nucleotides are TGTGCCAGCTCATCTACGGGGAGGGCGGATGAGCAGTTCTTC. This gives the protein CASSSTGRADEQFF.

This clone was counted once. The chain carries TRBV5-1 and TRBJ2-1; possibly TRBD1 for D (6 bases). Germline V gene lookup returns CDR1 SGHRS and CDR2 YFSETQ. The CDR3 has 14 amino acids. With 5 bases removed from V and 7 bases from J, the gap between germline ends came to 16 bases. This CDR3 is CASRFQIQGNEQFF. The CDR3 DNA is TGCGCCAGCAGGTTCCAGATACAGGGAAATGAGCAGTTCTTC.

This clone has just one count. The chain combines TRBV5-1 with TRBJ2-5, with 10 positions matching TRBD1. V shed 1 base, J shed 3 bases, and the junction held 6 bases outside the gene matches. The CDR3 has 16 residues. Per germline, CDR1 SGHRS and CDR2 YFSETQ. For the CDR3, the DNA is TGCGCCAGCAGCTTGTCCGGGACAGGGGAAGAAGAGACCCAGTACTTC. This encodes CASSLSGTGEEETQYF.

CDR3 sequence reads: CATARRRPSYNEQFF. The CDR3 nucleotides read TGTGCCACGGCCCGACGGCGGCCCTCCTACAATGAGCAGTTCTTC. The V gene is TRBV15, the J gene TRBJ2-1; no clear D. V lost 9 bases and J lost 0, with 15 bases in between. From germline, CDR1 is LNHNV and CDR2 YYDKDF (reference sequence). The CDR3 has 15 amino acids.

The chain joins TRBV6-6 to TRBJ2-6, with 10 bases that match TRBD1. Trimming at V came to 7 bases and at J to 4 bases, leaving 7 bases not matched to a gene. Germline V gene sequence: CDR1 MNHNY, CDR2 SVGAGI (reference sequence). This CDR3 has 16 amino acids. The chain's CDR3 is CASIGTGVSGANVLTF. CDR3 nucleotides: TGTGCCAGCATCGGGACAGGGGTTTCCGGGGCCAACGTCCTGACTTTC.

J is TRBJ1-4 and V is TRBV5-1; 7 bases map to TRBD1. CDR1 and CDR2 from the germline V gene are SGHRS and YFSETQ. The J segment lost 4 bases and the V segment lost 0 bases, leaving 6 bases of the junction unmatched. This CDR3 has 16 residues. CDR3 DNA: TGCGCCAGCAGCTTGGTTGGGACAGCAAATAATGAAAAACTGTTTTTT. This encodes CASSLVGTANNEKLFF. Looking up the rest from reference TRBV5-1 and TRBJ1-4 gives the full variable domain: KAGVTQTPRYLIKTRGQQVTLSCSPISGHRSVSWYQQTPGQGLQFLFEYFSETQRNKGNFPGRFSGRQFSNSRSEMNVSTLELGDSALYLCASSLVGTANNEKLFFGSGTQLSVL.

V and J are TRBV14 and TRBJ1-2; TRBD1 is a possible D gene (6 bases). Germline V gene data show CDR1 as SGHDN and CDR2 as FVKESK. The V end lost 5 bases, the J end lost 5 bases, and 12 bases lay between the germline ends. The CDR3 spans 13 residues. This chain's CDR3 is CASSSGQSYGYTF. The CDR3 DNA is TGTGCCAGCAGCTCAGGACAGAGTTATGGCTACACCTTC.

The rearrangement uses TRBV10-3 and TRBJ2-1; TRBD2 matches 12 bases. The CDR3 is 16 amino acids. Per the germline V gene, CDR1 is ENHRY and CDR2 is SYGVKD. After removal of 0 bases from V and 6 bases from J, the junction contained 3 bases not matched to a gene. The CDR3 loop reads CAISESTSGRFNEQFF. Here the CDR3 DNA reads TGTGCCATCAGTGAGTCGACTAGCGGGAGATTCAATGAGCAGTTCTTC.

The genes are TRBV7-3 and TRBJ2-7; 9 bases agree with TRBD2. CDR3 size: 15 residues. Germline CDR1 SGHTA, CDR2 FQGTGA. The ends lost 2 bases at V and 3 bases at J; junction bases unmatched: 5. CDR3: CASSLAGGPFYEQYF. DNA of the CDR3: TGTGCCAGCAGCTTAGCGGGAGGGCCATTCTACGAGCAGTACTTC.

The chain joins TRBV5-6 to TRBJ2-2, with 7 positions matching TRBD1. Trimming took 6 bases from V and 4 from J; bases not matched to a gene: 9. Germline V gives CDR1 SGHDT, CDR2 YYEEEE. The CDR3 sequence is 15 residues long. CDR3 region: CASMEQGSFTGELFF. In DNA, the CDR3 is TGTGCCAGCATGGAACAGGGGAGTTTCACCGGGGAGCTGTTTTTT.

This clone was counted once. The genes are TRBV18 and TRBJ2-1; 11 bases align to TRBD2. There are 15 residues in the CDR3. Germline assignment: CDR1 KGHSH and CDR2 LQKENI. Unmatched junction bases numbered 7, after V lost 3 bases and J lost 9 bases. Written as DNA, the CDR3 is TGTGCCAGCTCACCTAGTACTAGCGGGAGTCCTGAGCAGTTCTTC. Protein product: CASSPSTSGSPEQFF. The whole variable domain, filled in from reference TRBV18 and TRBJ2-1, reads NAGVMQNPRHLVRRRGQEARLRCSPMKGHSHVYWYRQLPEEGLKFMVYLQKENIIDESGMPKERFSAEFPKEGPSILRIQQVVRGDSAAYFCASSPSTSGSPEQFFGPGTRLTVL.

V is TRBV10-3 and J is TRBJ1-4; TRBD1 aligns across 9 bases. The CDR3 is made up of 15 amino acids. Germline assignment: CDR1 ENHRY and CDR2 SYGVKD. Trimming cost V 3 bases and J 5 bases; bases outside gene matches: 4. The chain's CDR3 is CAISENGQGNEKLFF. In DNA form, the CDR3 reads TGTGCCATCAGTGAAAATGGACAGGGGAATGAAAAACTGTTTTTT.